This entry describes one T cell receptor beta chain. The antigen it binds to is not known. No much larger clonotype is one base removed from it; base qualities were not supplied. This record comes from a study of cytomegalovirus exposure and HLA in healthy donors listed by TCRdb under 2017. Study-level background: In an earlier analysis of under 600 of the donors, around 290 Gb of sequence data and 90 million to 130 million unique TCR beta sequences from about 179 million T cells were reported. An early release covering about 600 HLA-typed donors comprised about 300 gigabases of sequencing data and tens of millions of unique TCR sequences. Of the 350 to 450 genotyped donors, 81% were placed in the genetic ancestry cluster associated with self-reported Caucasian donors. The study was designed to test whether signatures of past pathogen exposure could be identified by cataloging public T cell receptors. The study used immunosequencing to profile the T cell repertoires of 666 subjects and linked those repertoires to cytomegalovirus serostatus. Besides the first cohort of 550 to 750 subjects, a separate validation cohort made up of 120 different subjects was used. To predict cytomegalovirus infection status, the study combined high-throughput TCR immunosequencing, statistical association of individual TCRs with disease status, and machine learning. A later analysis re-examined previously published TCR beta repertoires from about 700 donors and added high-resolution HLA genotyping to investigate patterns of TCR occurrence. The later analysis used no new phenotypic data to find candidate immune exposures, relying instead on TCR beta sequences and their occurrence across donors. To decide whether each TCR beta V gene segment behaved as functional or pseudogenic, an earlier analysis of some 600 of the donors relied on high-throughput TCR beta sequencing. Donor age, sex, ethnicity and CMV serostatus were collected together with the repertoire data. Genome-wide SNP genotypes for about 65% of the 666 donors were used in a later genetic analysis, which treated that subset as a discovery cohort. Every discovery cohort repertoire had been produced on one sequencing platform. Class I and class II HLA loci were covered by the typing at four-digit resolution. The number of donors typed differed by locus, with 629-630 for A, B, C, DRB1 and DQB1, roughly 520 for DQA1, 606 for DPA1, and 400 to 490 for DPB1. Because of strong linkage in the cohort, five DR-DQ haplotypes were treated as single units for association and clustering. On average, roughly 250,000 unique TCR beta nucleotide sequences were sequenced per donor among 398 genotyped donors of the cohort, with 15% to 20% of those sequences being non-productive.

Results and caveats for the whole study, not just this receptor: HLA typing was unavailable for some donors at each locus, so association tests used only the typed subset. According to a later analysis, parvovirus B19, influenza, CMV and Epstein-Barr virus appeared linked to several top co-occurrence clusters. CMV serostatus was the only immune exposure information available for the cohort. Strong co-occurrence of HLA alleles, especially DR and DQ, made assigning TCR associations to individual alleles difficult. In a later analysis, the rate of TCR association differed among HLA loci, with DRB1 alleles having the most associated TCRs and HLA-C alleles having the fewest. An earlier analysis of approximately 570 of the donors showed that most TCR beta V segments appeared in productive rearrangements either about 87% or about 30% of the time, which broadly matched IMGT annotations. Presence/absence analyses assumed roughly uniform sequencing depth across donors, an assumption that may not hold. Compared with equally common non-associated chains, HLA-associated TCR beta chains in a later analysis were more clonally expanded and had lower generation probabilities. The cohort was sequenced for TCR beta chains only, and without alpha or paired-chain data the features that could be detected were limited. In vitro tests confirmed that a few of the cytomegalovirus-associated TCR beta chains recognize cytomegalovirus antigens. Correlated functional status among segregating V segments might reflect linkage disequilibrium, but an unknown experimental factor could not be ruled out. A further reported finding was that TCR beta sequences accurately predicted the HLA-A and HLA-B alleles for most subjects in the first cohort. The authors suggested that the approach could potentially be extended to other disease states and immunological phenotypes. Most TCR sequences were observed very rarely across donors, whereas some public TCRs were present in many individuals. V-gene and J-gene trimming of TCR beta chains was associated with a missense DCLRE1C variant in a later genetic analysis, and the association was replicated in an independent cohort. The earlier analysis of approximately 540 of the donors excluded over 15 rarely observed V segments, including chromosome 9 orphons, because counts were too low. Some IMGT-functional V segments, including TRBV6-2 and TRBV6-3, could not be distinguished by the 87-base-pair reads and were therefore excluded. Specific HLA alleles were associated with more than 15,000 TCR beta sequences at a false discovery rate of 0.05 in a later analysis. Most CMV-associated TCR beta chains appeared to be HLA-restricted in a later analysis, and the HLA associations seemed to be driven largely by CMV exposure. A later genetic analysis reported fewer N-insertions in productive TCRs among donors in an Asian-associated ancestry cluster than the roughly 640-donor mean. A cluster of highly shared sequence variants was judged likely to represent a technical artifact of the sequencing pipeline. A total of 150 to 200 TCR beta chains were listed by the study as associated with cytomegalovirus. The classifier was reported to diagnose cytomegalovirus status with high specificity and sensitivity in both the original and validation cohorts.

The receptor library was made with the immunoSEQ multiplex PCR assay. The multiplex PCR relied on a mix of 60 forward primers for TCR Vbeta segments and 13 reverse primers for TCR Jbeta segments. A multiplex PCR assay on genomic DNA amplified the CDR3 region of rearranged TCR beta genes. The Illumina HiSeq System was used to sequence the amplified TCR beta libraries as 87-base-pair reads. As for how the authors treated the data: In a later analysis, roughly 80 million unique TCR beta chains were counted across the roughly 670 repertoires, and around 11 million of these chains were shared by at least two donors. To remove PCR and sequencing errors, raw reads were error-corrected and collapsed into unique sequences using a nearest-neighbor algorithm that merged closely related sequences. To assign V, D and J gene segments, CDR3 sequences were aligned to IMGT reference sequences. For a sequence to be retained, at least a six-nucleotide match to both a V gene segment and a J gene segment was required. A rearrangement was called productive if the CDR3 had no stop codons and remained in frame with V and J, and every other rearrangement was called non-productive. Following IMGT convention, CDR3 was defined as the stretch from the second conserved V-encoded cysteine up to the conserved J-encoded phenylalanine. In an earlier analysis of 550 to 650 of the donors, sequences lacking an unambiguous match to a single V gene segment were excluded. An earlier analysis of about 600 of the donors called V segments functional above 56.7% productive rearrangements and segregating when the between-donor standard deviation exceeded 5%. A statistical classification framework was built for diagnosing cytomegalovirus status from the catalog of TCR beta chain sequences. In a later analysis, TCR nucleotide sequences were compared against IMGT/GENE-DB human TR gene sequences so that V and J genes could be assigned. A later analysis assigned CDR3 sequences and most-parsimonious VDJ recombination scenarios with the TCRdist pipeline. A later analysis defined each TCR beta chain by its CDR3 amino acid sequence plus V-gene family, and excluded reads lacking a unique V-gene family. In a later analysis, 550 to 650 highly shared, low-generation-probability nucleotide sequences were removed to address suspected cross-contamination and a sequencing artifact. For each public chain, a later analysis derived a clonal expansion index from normalized ranks of inferred template counts within each repertoire. Generation probabilities in a later analysis came from a VDJ recombination model fitted to out-of-frame rearrangements, and those results were checked against IGoR. In a later analysis, hypergeometric tests were used to score TCR-TCR, TCR-HLA and TCR-CMV co-occurrence, with a repertoire-size bias correction applied to TCR pairs. A later analysis estimated false discovery rates by permuting HLA or CMV assignments 20 times. In a later analysis, co-occurring TCRs were grouped using DBSCAN, with TCRdist sequence similarity added in when clustering inside HLA-allele-positive subsets. For co-occurrence clustering, repertoires with fewer than 30,000 or more than 120,000 public chains were excluded, along with five or six repertoires with anomalous nucleotide sharing. In TCRdb, the immuneACCESS table is reduced to in-frame sequences with V and J assigned. These tables do not hold every clone; where another copy was compared, an unresolved V gene accounts for under half, and the others remain unexplained. The DNA was the basis for D and trimming; V, J and clone size are from that table. Counted in this sample were about 120,000 clones; 75% to 80% of them appeared once. In total, the top ten clones hold 3.3% of the sample.

V is cut by 6 bases and J by 2 bases, and the space between the germline ends is 13 bases. Its CDR3 holds 14 amino acids, cysteine through phenylalanine. The CDR3 DNA has 42 bases and is translated from base 1. The germline V gene sets CDR1 to SQVTM and CDR2 to ANQGSEA. The cohort consisted of 650 to 700 healthy bone marrow donors. All cohort members were sampled while nominally healthy, although unrecorded immune exposures were likely present. The donor was CMV seropositive and was included in the group of 250 to 350 seropositive cohort members. A peripheral blood sample was provided by each donor, and peripheral blood mononuclear cells were used for TCR beta sequencing. The Qiagen DNeasy Blood Extraction Kit was used to extract genomic DNA from the blood cell samples.

This TCR derives from a woman aged 25 to 39 in good health and CMV-seropositive. Sequencing input: PBMCs. The rearrangement combines TRBV29-1 with TRBJ2-2; a weak D assignment points to TRBD2 (5 bases agree). This receptor carries the CDR3 CSVGRGSNTGELFF. The DNA reads TGCAGCGTGGGTCGGGGAAGCAACACCGGGGAGCTGTTTTTT.